This T cell receptor (beta chain) was captured in a study of CD8+ T cells in alopecia areata. Germline assignment: CDR1 LGHNA and CDR2 YNFKEQ. The CDR3 has 16 amino acids. The trim removed 0 bases at V and 4 bases at J, leaving 4 bases unmatched. Described treatment: oral pan-JAK inhibitor, 5-10 mg twice daily. This clone has a handful of counts. Extracted RNA was reverse transcribed, and the resulting cDNA served as sequencing template. Only in-frame clones appear in the TCRdb table, and some are missing; sequencing was by immunoSEQ multiplex PCR. The table has some 200,000 clones, around three fifths seen once; the top ten hold roughly 1.4%.

The chain links TRBV4-2 to TRBJ2-1; 9 nucleotides line up with TRBD2. Material: CD4+ T cells sorted from blood, obtained at week 4, from a patient treated with tofacitinib. This receptor was identified in a human donor with alopecia areata. The CDR3 region is CASSQDLSGGYNEQFF. The CDR3, as DNA: TGTGCCAGCAGCCAAGATCTCAGCGGGGGGTACAATGAGCAGTTCTTC.